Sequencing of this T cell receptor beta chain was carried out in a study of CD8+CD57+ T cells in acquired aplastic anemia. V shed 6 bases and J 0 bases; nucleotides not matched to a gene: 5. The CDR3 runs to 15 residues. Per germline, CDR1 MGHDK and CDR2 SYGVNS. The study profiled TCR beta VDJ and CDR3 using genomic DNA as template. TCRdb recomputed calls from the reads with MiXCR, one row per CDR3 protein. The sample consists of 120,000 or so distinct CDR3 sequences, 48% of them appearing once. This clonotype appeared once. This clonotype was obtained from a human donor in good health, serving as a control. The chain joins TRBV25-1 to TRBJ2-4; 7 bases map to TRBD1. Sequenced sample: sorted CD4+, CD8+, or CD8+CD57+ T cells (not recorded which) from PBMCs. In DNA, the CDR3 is TGTGCCAGCAGAGGACAGGTCCTAGCCAAAAACATTCAGTACTTC. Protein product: CASRGQVLAKNIQYF.